This T cell receptor beta chain was profiled in a study of cytomegalovirus exposure and HLA in healthy donors. The table lists this clone with a few counts. PCR was performed using 60 Vbeta and 13 Jbeta primers. The table came from immunoSEQ multiplex PCR; TCRdb's copy has only in-frame clones and leaves some out. The sample consists of about 140,000 clones, around 68% of them appearing once. Sequencing was performed on PBMCs. This clonotype was obtained from a man aged 30-40 years in good health and CMV-seropositive.

The CDR3 bases are TGTGCCAGCTCCTACGGGACAGCCGATTATCAGCCCCAGCATTTT. This gives the protein CASSYGTADYQPQHF. The chain is built from TRBV18 and TRBJ1-5; 7 bases fit TRBD1. Germline V gene lookup returns CDR1 KGHSH and CDR2 LQKENI. Trimming cost V 6 bases and J 5 bases; bases outside gene matches: 10. The CDR3 extends over 15 amino acids. The variable domain in full, with the rest retrieved from reference TRBV18 and TRBJ1-5, is NAGVMQNPRHLVRRRGQEARLRCSPMKGHSHVYWYRQLPEEGLKFMVYLQKENIIDESGMPKERFSAEFPKEGPSILRIQQVVRGDSAAYFCASSYGTADYQPQHFGDGTRLSIL.